One sample yielded the 22 T cell receptor beta chains listed below, sequenced in a study of T cells expressing NK-cell markers. For each CDR3 protein, TCRdb gives one entry from its re-call of the 5' RACE reads, without DNA. The listing records about 550,000 distinct CDR3 sequences. The sequencing sample was made of blood T cells: a sorted CD56 or NKG2C T cell subset, CD4+ or CD8+ T cells, or bulk PBMC T cells (not recorded which). Receptor source: a man between 18 and 35 years old in good health.

The chain joins TRBV15 to TRBJ2-5; the D call from TCRdb, TRBD1, cannot be confirmed without DNA. The CDR3 length is 15 residues. Germline assignment: CDR1 LNHNV and CDR2 YYDKDF (reference sequence). This CDR3 is CATRDPASPQETQYF.

The chain links TRBV4-3 to TRBJ2-7; with no DNA, the TCRdb D assignment of TRBD1 cannot be verified. The CDR3 totals 15 residues. CDR1 LGHNA and CDR2 YSLEER come from the germline V gene. CDR3 region: CASSPDWTLAYEQYF.

V and J are TRBV5-1 and TRBJ2-3; absent DNA, TCRdb's TRBD2 call cannot be checked. This CDR3 has 16 residues. CDR1 is SGHRS, CDR2 YFSETQ, per germline. The CDR3 loop reads CASSLGVGLPSDTQYF.

This sequence joins TRBV29-1 and TRBJ2-5; checking the TCRdb D call of TRBD1 is not possible without DNA. Germline assignment: CDR1 SQVTM and CDR2 ANQGSEA. The CDR3 is made up of 13 amino acids. The CDR3 reads CSGWDRAGETQYF.

The gene calls are TRBV2 and TRBJ2-4; TCRdb's assignment of TRBD1 cannot be checked, as there is no DNA. The CDR3 extends over 11 amino acids. Germline V CDR1 and CDR2: SNHLY, FYNNEI. The CDR3 here is CASSPRESQYF.

J is TRBJ2-1 and V is TRBV10-3; TCRdb selects TRBD2, and the lack of DNA leaves this call unchecked. The CDR3 runs to 14 residues. Germline-derived CDR1 and CDR2 are ENHRY and SYGVKD. This chain's CDR3 is CAINPTSGREEQFF.

The genes are TRBV9 and TRBJ2-5; TCRdb designates TRBD1, a call that cannot be tested without DNA. Per the germline V gene, CDR1 is SGDLS and CDR2 is YYNGEE. The CDR3 has 15 residues. The CDR3 reads CASSVRNRDSKIQYF.

The chain couples TRBV10-3 to TRBJ2-1; TCRdb picks TRBD2, but there is no DNA to check that call. The CDR3 length is 12 residues. Germline CDR1 is ENHRY and CDR2 is SYGVKD. The CDR3 sequence: CAISDGSNEQFF.

The chain carries TRBV27 and TRBJ2-5; TCRdb's D gene call, TRBD1, goes unchecked for lack of DNA. CDR3 size: 16 residues. Germline lookup yields CDR1 MNHEY and CDR2 SMNVEV (reference sequence). The CDR3 sequence: CASALLGTGSQETQYF.

CDR3 region: CSARDPTRHEQFF. V is TRBV20-1 and J is TRBJ2-1; lacking DNA, the TRBD2 call made by TCRdb goes unchecked. The CDR3 is 13 residues long. Germline values: CDR1 DFQATT, CDR2 SNEGSKA (reference sequence).

The chain combines TRBV20-1 with TRBJ2-6; lacking DNA, the TRBD2 call made by TCRdb goes unchecked. The CDR3 totals 17 residues. Germline CDR1 reads DFQATT; CDR2 reads SNEGSKA (reference sequence). CDR3 sequence: CSAPDQPLTSGANVLTF.

The chain couples TRBV6-1 to TRBJ2-2; TCRdb's D gene call, TRBD1, goes unchecked for lack of DNA. This CDR3 region has 17 residues. Germline V gene data show CDR1 as MNHNS and CDR2 as SASEGT. This CDR3 is CASSRDSFAGNTGELFF.

The gene calls are TRBV10-3 and TRBJ2-1. Looked up from germline, CDR1 is ENHRY and CDR2 is SYGVKD. The CDR3 is 16 amino acids. CDR3 residues: CAISDTKLSSYNEQFF.

The J gene is TRBJ2-4, the V gene TRBV20-1. Germline V gene lookup returns CDR1 DFQATT and CDR2 SNEGSKA (reference sequence). This CDR3 region has 16 residues. The CDR3 spells CSARDEDGSPKNIQYF.

The chain employs TRBV12-3 or TRBV12-4 and TRBJ2-3; absent DNA, TCRdb's TRBD2 call cannot be checked. This CDR3 comprises 14 residues. The chain's CDR3 is CASSRAGYTDTQYF.

The rearrangement uses TRBV9 and TRBJ2-5; as DNA is missing, the TRBD2 call by TCRdb cannot be tested. From germline, CDR1 is SGDLS and CDR2 YYNGEE. There are 16 residues in the CDR3. The CDR3 reads CASSVGAGGPQETQYF.

This chain joins TRBV2 and TRBJ2-5; lacking DNA, the TRBD1 call made by TCRdb goes unchecked. Germline V CDR1 and CDR2: SNHLY, FYNNEI. This CDR3 is 16 amino acids long. CDR3 protein: CASKETRRISQETQYF.

The genes are TRBV12-3 or TRBV12-4 and TRBJ1-6. The CDR3 consists of 14 residues. The CDR3: CASSFTANNSPLHF.

The chain is built from TRBV7-8 and TRBJ2-3; TCRdb lists TRBD2, though no DNA is available to test this call. This CDR3 is 14 amino acids long. Germline CDR1 SGHVS, CDR2 FQNEAQ. The CDR3 loop is CASSPAWGTDTQYF.

J is TRBJ1-1 and V is TRBV27; there is no DNA to check the TCRdb D call of TRBD1. Germline V CDR1 and CDR2: MNHEY, SMNVEV (reference sequence). This CDR3 contains 15 residues. The CDR3 is CASSKYTGGGTEAFF.

The rearrangement uses TRBV28 and TRBJ2-2; TCRdb's D gene call, TRBD2, goes unchecked for lack of DNA. From germline, CDR1 is MDHEN and CDR2 SYDVKM. The CDR3 is 17 residues long. CDR3 protein: CASSSTSGRSNTGELFF.

V and J are TRBV29-1 and TRBJ2-1. CDR1 is SQVTM and CDR2 is ANQGSEA in the germline V gene. The CDR3 contains 18 residues. The CDR3 spells CSVEGPEETNHRYNEQFF.